The 29 T cell receptor beta chains given below trace back to one sample, sequenced in a study of CD8 T cells in Susac syndrome. Reverse transcription of roughly 0.5 to 1 ug RNA used random hexamers. TCRdb re-called the immunoSEQ multiplex PCR reads through MiXCR, storing one row per CDR3 protein. Altogether 170,000 or so distinct CDR3 sequences are present, roughly 94% being singletons, with the ten largest covering 0.099%. Material for sequencing was CD4+ T cells from PBMCs. Source of these receptors: a human donor with Susac syndrome.

This clonotype is a singleton in its sample. The chain has TRBV18 and TRBJ2-1; D gene ambiguous. Trimming removed 0 bases from V and 8 bases from J, with 8 bases in between. From germline, CDR1 is KGHSH and CDR2 LQKENI. The CDR3 is made up of 13 amino acids. The CDR3 bases are TGTGCCAGCTCACCACCGATAGACGATGAGCAGTTCTTC. As protein: CASSPPIDDEQFF.

The chain recombines TRBV12-3 or TRBV12-4 with TRBJ1-1; perhaps TRBD1 as D (5 bases). The V end lost 5 bases, the J end lost 0 bases, and 16 bases lay between the germline ends. The CDR3 spans 16 residues. The CDR3 bases are TGTGCCAGCAGTGGGGGATACAGCTACATGAACACTGAAGCTTTCTTT. Protein sequence: CASSGGYSYMNTEAFF.

This clonotype was detected once. The chain links TRBV6-4 to TRBJ2-1; D might be TRBD1 or TRBD2, each matching 6 bases. This CDR3 comprises 13 residues. V lost 6 bases and J 6 bases, leaving 12 bases between the germline ends. The germline gives CDR1 MRHNA, CDR2 SNTAGT. The CDR3 reads CASSGGLGNEQFF. The DNA for the CDR3 is TGTGCCAGCAGCGGGGGCCTCGGCAATGAGCAGTTCTTC.

The chain uses TRBV28 and TRBJ2-7; D perhaps matches TRBD2 (6 bases). Germline V lookup: CDR1 MDHEN, CDR2 SYDVKM. This CDR3 is 16 amino acids long. Trimming shortened V by 3 bases and J by 7 bases, and 22 bases separated the two germline ends. The CDR3 here is CASSLGDFLVTGEQYF. DNA of the CDR3: TGTGCCAGCAGTTTGGGGGACTTCCTTGTGACGGGGGAGCAGTACTTC.

This chain joins TRBV12-3 or TRBV12-4 and TRBJ2-1, with 9 bases that match TRBD2. The CDR3 loop spans 14 amino acids. The junction had 3 bases not matched to a gene; V was cut back by 2 bases and J by 7 bases. The CDR3 DNA reads TGTGCCAGCAGTTTACTGCGGGGGGGGAATGAGCAGTTCTTC. Translated, it gives CASSLLRGGNEQFF.

The chain recombines TRBV24-1 with TRBJ2-5; 13 bases are shared with TRBD2. V shed 5 bases, J shed 2 bases, and the junction held 4 bases outside the gene matches. This CDR3 comprises 16 residues. Germline V gene lookup returns CDR1 KGHDR and CDR2 SFDVKD. The CDR3 coding sequence is TGTGCCACCAGTGCCCCGGGACTAGCGGGGCAAGAGACCCAGTACTTC. This codes for CATSAPGLAGQETQYF.

This sequence joins TRBV6-2 or TRBV6-3 and TRBJ1-5; D may be TRBD1 (5 bases). Germline loops: CDR1 MNHEY, CDR2 SVGEGT. The ends were cut back, 6 bases at V and 4 bases at J, with 16 bases in the middle. The CDR3 runs to 15 residues. Written as DNA, the CDR3 is TGTGCCAGCAGCCCTCCGGGGACCGCTAATCAGCCCCAGCATTTT. It specifies CASSPPGTANQPQHF.

The chain has TRBV3-1 and TRBJ1-2; TRBD1 aligns across 8 bases. The germline V gene has CDR1 LGHDT and CDR2 YNNKEL (reference sequence). Trimming at V came to 1 base and at J to 5 bases, leaving 3 bases not matched to a gene. This CDR3 contains 14 residues. CDR3 in DNA: TGTGCCAGCAGCCAAGGCACAGGGGGATATGGCTACACCTTC. Residues: CASSQGTGGYGYTF.

This chain uses TRBV18 with TRBJ1-4; 9 bases map to TRBD1. V dropped 3 bases and J dropped 7; count of bases not matched to a gene: 9. Germline assignment: CDR1 KGHSH and CDR2 LQKENI. This CDR3 is built from 16 residues. The CDR3 DNA follows: TGTGCCAGCTCACCCACCGGGACAGGGCTGGGTGAAAAACTGTTTTTT. Translated: CASSPTGTGLGEKLFF.

The chain is built from TRBV6-1 and TRBJ2-3, with D unclear. The germline V gene encodes CDR1 MNHNS and CDR2 SASEGT. V lost 4 bases and J 3 bases, leaving 2 bases between the germline ends. CDR3 size: 11 residues. CDR3 DNA: TGTGCCAGCAGTGTAACAGATACGCAGTATTTT. It is translated as CASSVTDTQYF.

The chain links TRBV20-1 to TRBJ2-7; 7 bases are a match to TRBD2. Germline values: CDR1 DFQATT, CDR2 SNEGSKA (reference sequence). CDR3 length: 17 residues. J gave up 0 bases and V 5 bases, and 16 bases lay outside the gene matches. The CDR3: CSAGEEMGEGSSYEQYF. CDR3 DNA sequence: TGCAGTGCTGGGGAAGAAATGGGGGAGGGGAGCTCCTACGAGCAGTACTTC.

The V and J genes are TRBV7-3 and TRBJ2-3; D assignment may be TRBD1 or TRBD2 (5 bases each). The V end was cut by 0 bases, the J end by 1 base, with 8 bases between. CDR3 length: 15 residues. CDR1 and CDR2 (germline): SGHTA, FQGTGA. CDR3 residues: CASSLTGDGTDTQYF. CDR3 coding DNA: TGTGCCAGCAGCTTAACGGGGGACGGCACAGATACGCAGTATTTT.

The chain employs TRBV7-2 and TRBJ1-1, with 7 bases fitting TRBD1. The CDR3 has 14 residues. Germline values: CDR1 SGHTA, CDR2 FQGNSA. Germline trimming cut 5 bases from V and 1 base from J; bases unmatched to any gene: 4. CDR3 sequence: CASSKGQRNTEAFF. The CDR3 DNA follows: TGTGCCAGCAGCAAGGGACAGAGGAACACTGAAGCTTTCTTT.

J is TRBJ2-5 and V is TRBV3-1; D may be TRBD1 (6 bases). This CDR3 spans 14 amino acids. Looked up from germline, CDR1 is LGHDT and CDR2 is YNNKEL (reference sequence). Trimming took 5 bases from V and 1 from J, leaving 11 bases between them. The CDR3 region has the DNA TGTGCCAGCAGCTTCACAGGGCTCCAAGAGACCCAGTACTTC. It specifies CASSFTGLQETQYF.

V and J are TRBV12-3 or TRBV12-4 and TRBJ1-2; D remains unclear. Deletions cut 4 bases from V and 4 bases from J, with 7 bases between. The length of the CDR3 is 12 residues. The DNA for the CDR3 is TGTGCCAGCAGTTATAGTGGCTATGGCTACACCTTC. It yields the protein CASSYSGYGYTF.

The gene calls are TRBV5-1 and TRBJ1-3, with D perhaps matching TRBD1 (5 bases). Trimming stripped 4 bases from V and 0 bases from J, with 20 bases between. The CDR3 has 18 residues. The germline V gene encodes CDR1 SGHRS and CDR2 YFSETQ. CDR3 amino acids: CASSPDSHQGFSGNTIYF. The DNA of the CDR3 is TGCGCCAGCAGCCCTGACTCCCACCAGGGATTCTCTGGAAACACCATATATTTT.

This chain uses TRBV11-2 with TRBJ2-5, with D tentatively TRBD2 (6 bases). CDR1 and CDR2 from the germline V gene are SGHAT and FQNNGV. The V gene lost 6 bases and the J gene lost 5 bases, with 10 bases spanning the gap. The CDR3 consists of 12 residues. Here the CDR3 reads CASRPSGETQYF. The CDR3 bases are TGTGCCAGCAGACCAAGCGGGGAGACCCAGTACTTC.

The rearrangement links TRBV28 to TRBJ2-1, with TRBD2 identical over 7 bases. Trimming removed 7 bases from V and 6 bases from J; junction bases left unmatched: 6. Germline assignment: CDR1 MDHEN and CDR2 SYDVKM. This CDR3 has 13 amino acids. The CDR3 DNA is TGTGCCAGCACGAAATGGGAGGGCAATGAGCAGTTCTTC. It translates to CASTKWEGNEQFF. Variable domain in full (rest from reference TRBV28 and TRBJ2-1): DVKVTQSSRYLVKRTGEKVFLECVQDMDHENMFWYRQDPGLGLRLIYFSYDVKMKEKGDIPEGYSVSREKKERFSLILESASTNQTSMYLCASTKWEGNEQFFGPGTRLTVL.

In regard to this clonotype: An end of the junction differs from the germline gene, which may be a read error. V usage is TRBV5-1 and J usage is TRBJ1-2; no reliable D call. This CDR3 region has 11 residues. Germline CDR1 is SGHRS and CDR2 is YFSETQ. CDR3 sequence reads: CASSSTGLPSF. The DNA for the CDR3 is TGCGCCAGCAGCTCAACCGGCCTACCCTCCTTC.

The rearrangement links TRBV20-1 to TRBJ2-1; no clear D. The CDR3 loop spans 11 amino acids. Germline-derived CDR1 and CDR2 are DFQATT and SNEGSKA (reference sequence). V lost 5 bases to trimming and J lost 7 bases, with 9 bases between them. The CDR3 sequence is CSAQSRNEQFF. The CDR3 DNA reads TGCAGTGCTCAGTCAAGAAATGAGCAGTTCTTC.

The chain couples TRBV29-1 to TRBJ2-4; 8 bases are shared with TRBD2. This CDR3 is 12 amino acids long. Germline V gene lookup returns CDR1 SQVTM and CDR2 ANQGSEA. J lost 7 bases, V lost 4 bases, and 3 bases had no gene match. As DNA, the CDR3 is TGCAGCGTTGCGGGGGGGAGGAACATTCAGTACTTC. As protein: CSVAGGRNIQYF.

The gene calls are TRBV20-1 and TRBJ2-1; 14 bases align to TRBD2. J was trimmed by 4 bases and V by 1 base; bases with no gene match: 3. The V gene's germline CDR1 is DFQATT and CDR2 SNEGSKA (reference sequence). The CDR3 has 16 residues. The CDR3 protein is CSARGRLAGGYNEQFF. CDR3 in DNA: TGCAGTGCTAGAGGAAGACTAGCGGGAGGGTACAATGAGCAGTTCTTC.

The J gene is TRBJ2-7, the V gene TRBV12-5; TRBD2 might be the D (5 bases). CDR1 is LGHNT, CDR2 FRNRAP, per germline. V dropped 0 bases and J dropped 5 bases, with 14 bases sitting between them. There are 15 residues in the CDR3. As DNA, the CDR3 is TGTGCTAGTGGTTTGGTACTTCGGGGAGTAAACGAGCAGTACTTC. Translating it yields CASGLVLRGVNEQYF.

The chain's CDR3 is CAISPTTGPRRSGELFF. The CDR3 coding sequence is TGTGCCATCAGTCCGACCACAGGTCCCAGGCGGTCCGGGGAGCTGTTTTTT. The V gene is TRBV10-3, the J gene TRBJ2-2; perhaps TRBD1 as D (5 bases). Deletions cut 5 bases from V and 6 bases from J, with 22 bases between. This CDR3 comprises 17 residues. From germline, CDR1 is ENHRY and CDR2 SYGVKD.

The rearrangement uses TRBV10-3 and TRBJ1-1, with D possibly being TRBD1 (5 bases). Trimming took off 11 bases at V and 3 bases at J, with 16 bases between the two ends. This CDR3 spans 13 amino acids. The germline CDR1 and CDR2 sequences are ENHRY and SYGVKD. The CDR3 sequence: CAVGEGQDTEAFF. CDR3 sequence (DNA): TGTGCCGTTGGGGAGGGGCAGGACACTGAAGCTTTCTTT.

V gene TRBV11-2 combines with J gene TRBJ2-3; D gene uncertain. Trimming stripped 3 bases from V and 2 bases from J, with 6 bases between. Germline V lookup: CDR1 SGHAT, CDR2 FQNNGV. The CDR3 totals 13 residues. The CDR3: CASSFSLTDTQYF. The CDR3 coding sequence is TGTGCCAGCAGCTTCTCTCTCACAGATACGCAGTATTTT.

The CDR3 region has the DNA TGTGCCAGCAGCCAAGAAAGTCCCGCTTCGACCGGGGAGCTGTTTTTT. This translates into CASSQESPASTGELFF. This chain links TRBV4-2 with TRBJ2-2; unclear D gene. V lost 0 bases and J 5 bases, leaving 13 bases between the germline ends. The CDR3 consists of 16 residues. CDR1 and CDR2 from the germline V gene are LGHNA and YNFKEQ.

V gene TRBV4-3 combines with J gene TRBJ1-4; D unresolved. Trimming left V 0 bases short and J 4 bases short, with 18 bases between. Germline values: CDR1 LGHNA, CDR2 YSLEER. CDR3 size: 18 residues. CDR3 in amino acids: CASSQDLSGLGVNEKLFF. CDR3 in DNA: TGCGCCAGCAGCCAAGATCTCTCTGGACTGGGAGTTAATGAAAAACTGTTTTTT.

The chain employs TRBV20-1 and TRBJ2-1; possibly TRBD2 for D (5 bases). V was shortened by 0 bases and J by 0 bases, with 12 bases between the two germline ends. The CDR3 spans 16 residues. CDR1 DFQATT and CDR2 SNEGSKA come from the germline V gene (reference sequence). CDR3 residues: CSARDFADFSYNEQFF. The CDR3 DNA reads TGCAGTGCTAGAGATTTCGCGGACTTCTCCTACAATGAGCAGTTCTTC.